The 24 T cell receptor beta chains below all came from one sample that was sequenced in a study of blood T cell repertoires in COVID-19. The data were produced by immunoSEQ multiplex PCR, yet TCRdb's version contains in-frame clones alone and is incomplete. The table records some 46,000 clones, around 75% of them present only once. The sample consisted of peripheral blood. The receptors here all came from a man older than 75 with acute or convalescent COVID-19.

The chain joins TRBV19 to TRBJ1-5, with 8 positions matching TRBD1. From germline, CDR1 is LNHDA and CDR2 SQIVND (reference sequence). The CDR3 is made up of 16 amino acids. Trimming removed 5 bases from V and 4 bases from J; junction bases left unmatched: 10. In DNA, the CDR3 is TGTGCCAGTAGTTACGAACCGGGACAGGAAAATCAGCCCCAGCATTTT. Translation: CASSYEPGQENQPQHF. Together with reference TRBV19 and TRBJ1-5, the CDR3 gives the full variable domain: DGGITQSPKYLFRKEGQNVTLSCEQNLNHDAMYWYRQDPGQGLRLIYYSQIVNDFQKGDIAEGYSVSREKKESFPLTVTSAQKNPTAFYLCASSYEPGQENQPQHFGDGTRLSIL.

This clone was seen a handful of times. The V and J genes are TRBV19 and TRBJ1-5; 8 nucleotides match TRBD1. Germline assignment: CDR1 LNHDA and CDR2 SQIVND (reference sequence). The CDR3 length is 15 residues. After removal of 4 bases from V and 1 base from J, the junction contained 3 bases not matched to a gene. CDR3: CASSNQGASNQPQHF. CDR3 coding DNA: TGTGCCAGTAGTAACCAGGGGGCGAGCAATCAGCCCCAGCATTTT.

This clone was counted between two and nine times. The DNA for the CDR3 is TGTGCCAGCAGCCGACGCCCCGGGACAGTCTCTGGAAACACCATATATTTT. This codes for CASSRRPGTVSGNTIYF. The chain has TRBV3-1 (or the pseudogene TRBV3-2) and TRBJ1-3; 7 bases are a match to TRBD1. CDR3 length equals 17 residues. Germline CDR1 LGHDT, CDR2 YNNKEL (reference sequence). Trimming at V came to 4 bases and at J to 0 bases, leaving 9 bases not matched to a gene.

The V call is TRBV28, the J call TRBJ1-2; no clear D. CDR1 is MDHEN and CDR2 is SYDVKM in the germline V gene. This CDR3 has 14 amino acids. V shed 3 bases and J shed 8 bases, with 16 bases lying between them. Here the CDR3 DNA reads TGTGCCAGCAGTTTCTCCGGCCGGGTCGGGGGCTACACCTTC. Protein product: CASSFSGRVGGYTF.

This clone has only a few counts. The J gene is TRBJ2-2, the V gene TRBV13; 7 nucleotides agree with TRBD2. CDR1 is PRHDT and CDR2 is FYEKMQ in the germline V gene (reference sequence). The trim removed 5 bases at V and 7 bases at J, leaving 10 bases unmatched. The length of the CDR3 is 15 residues. The CDR3 is CASSRLAVRDGELFF. DNA of the CDR3: TGTGCCAGCAGCCGACTAGCCGTCAGGGACGGGGAGCTGTTTTTT.

This clone was picked up one time. The chain employs TRBV7-2 and TRBJ2-7; tentatively, D is TRBD1 (5 bases). Germline lookup yields CDR1 SGHTA and CDR2 FQGNSA. This CDR3 region has 15 residues. V was clipped by 1 base and J by 3 bases, with 13 bases between them. The CDR3 DNA reads TGTGCCAGCAGCTTAGGCCAGGGTGAGGTCTACGAGCAGTACTTC. Its translation: CASSLGQGEVYEQYF.

About this clone: Other DNA variants within this sample encode the same CDR3. The gene calls are TRBV27 and TRBJ2-7; D call uncertain. With 0 bases removed from V and 3 bases from J, the gap between germline ends came to 9 bases. The germline gives CDR1 MNHEY, CDR2 SMNVEV (reference sequence). This CDR3 is 14 amino acids long. The CDR3 loop reads CASSLSRADYEQYF. CDR3 sequence (DNA): TGTGCCAGCAGTTTATCTAGAGCTGACTACGAGCAGTACTTC.

The CDR3 is CASRLAGGPGELFF. The CDR3 coding sequence is TGTGCCAGTAGGCTAGCGGGAGGGCCCGGGGAGCTGTTTTTT. The chain recombines TRBV19 with TRBJ2-2, with TRBD2 matching over 12 bases. The CDR3 is made up of 14 amino acids. V shed 6 bases and J 6 bases; nucleotides not matched to a gene: 2. The germline CDR1 and CDR2 sequences are LNHDA and SQIVND (reference sequence).

The V call is TRBV7-9, the J call TRBJ2-3, with D perhaps TRBD2 (6 bases). The CDR3 is 17 amino acids. V lost 8 bases and J 0 bases, leaving 21 bases between the germline ends. In germline, CDR1 is SEHNR, CDR2 FQNEAQ (reference sequence). The CDR3 here is CASSPRRERASTDTQYF. CDR3 coding DNA: TGTGCCAGCTCCCCGCGGAGGGAGCGCGCAAGCACAGATACGCAGTATTTT.

This chain connects TRBV4-1 to TRBJ2-1; D perhaps matches TRBD1 (6 bases). The CDR3 extends over 15 amino acids. Deletions cut 4 bases from V and 4 bases from J, with 14 bases between. Germline V CDR1 and CDR2: MGHRA, YSYEKL. The chain's CDR3 is CASSPSGQIYNEQFF. In nucleotides, the CDR3 is TGCGCCAGCAGCCCGTCGGGACAAATATACAATGAGCAGTTCTTC.

The chain is built from TRBV7-8 and TRBJ2-1; TRBD1 aligns across 9 bases. The CDR3 totals 15 residues. The germline CDR1 and CDR2 sequences are SGHVS and FQNEAQ. J was trimmed by 5 bases and V by 5 bases; bases with no gene match: 7. The DNA of the CDR3 is TGTGCCAGCAGCGACCGGGACAGGGTACACAATGAGCAGTTCTTC. Protein sequence: CASSDRDRVHNEQFF.

A few counts support this clone. The CDR3 sequence: CASSLDLRLAGVSGELFF. In nucleotides, the CDR3 is TGTGCCAGCAGCTTAGATCTAAGACTAGCGGGAGTCAGCGGGGAGCTGTTTTTT. J is TRBJ2-2 and V is TRBV11-3, with TRBD2 matching over 12 bases. The CDR3 length is 18 residues. Germline CDR1 and CDR2: SGHNT and YENEEA. V lost 0 bases and J lost 7; bases outside the gene matches: 9. Supplemented by reference TRBV11-3 and TRBJ2-2, the full variable domain reads EAGVVQSPRYKIIEKKQPVAFWCNPISGHNTLYWYLQNLGQGPELLIRYENEEAVDDSQLPKDRFSAERLKGVDSTLKIQPAELGDSAVYLCASSLDLRLAGVSGELFFGEGSRLTVL.

This chain connects TRBV18 to TRBJ2-4; 8 bases match TRBD1. Per germline, CDR1 KGHSH and CDR2 LQKENI. V lost 3 bases to trimming and J lost 6 bases; unmatched junction nucleotides: 1. The CDR3 covers 13 residues. Here the CDR3 reads CASSPGQGNIQYF. The CDR3 DNA follows: TGTGCCAGCTCACCCGGACAGGGAAACATTCAGTACTTC.

A single count supports this clone. The chain links TRBV25-1 to TRBJ1-3; 8 bases match TRBD1. This CDR3 has 15 amino acids. V lost 2 bases, J lost 3 bases, and 3 bases stayed unmatched. Germline CDR1 MGHDK, CDR2 SYGVNS. This chain's CDR3 is CASSERTGFGNTIYF. As DNA, the CDR3 is TGTGCCAGCAGTGAACGGACAGGGTTTGGAAACACCATATATTTT.

This clone occurred a few times. This rearrangement joins TRBV28 to TRBJ1-4, with 8 bases matching TRBD1. Per germline, CDR1 MDHEN and CDR2 SYDVKM. This CDR3 spans 14 amino acids. The V and J ends lost 5 bases and 10 bases, in that order; junction bases with no gene match: 9. CDR3 loop: CASSPPGQGRKLFF. In DNA form, the CDR3 reads TGTGCCAGCAGTCCGCCTGGACAGGGACGAAAACTGTTTTTT.

The chain carries TRBV27 and TRBJ2-1, with TRBD2 as a possible D gene (6 bases). CDR1 MNHEY and CDR2 SMNVEV come from the germline V gene (reference sequence). The CDR3 totals 11 residues. The germline V and J ends were trimmed by 9 bases and 7 bases, with 10 bases remaining between them. CDR3: CASKAGNEQFF. CDR3 in DNA: TGTGCCAGTAAAGCGGGTAATGAGCAGTTCTTC.

The V gene is TRBV4-1, the J gene TRBJ2-2; 9 nucleotides agree with TRBD2. Germline CDR1 and CDR2: MGHRA and YSYEKL. V lost 5 bases, J lost 3 bases, and 4 bases stayed unmatched. CDR3 length equals 15 residues. The CDR3 coding sequence is TGCGCCAGCAGCAATAGCGGGAGCGACACCGGGGAGCTGTTTTTT. Translating gives CASSNSGSDTGELFF.

This chain joins TRBV30 and TRBJ1-1; D gene uncertain. Deletions cut 0 bases from V and 2 bases from J, with 10 bases between. The CDR3 has 14 amino acids. Per germline, CDR1 GTSNPN and CDR2 SVGIG (reference sequence). As DNA, the CDR3 is TGTGCCTGGAGTGTACTCCTAGCTAACACTGAAGCTTTCTTT. Translated, it gives CAWSVLLANTEAFF. The complete variable domain, with remaining parts taken from reference TRBV30 and TRBJ1-1, reads SQTIHQWPATLVQPVGSPLSLECTVEGTSNPNLYWYRQAAGRGLQLLFYSVGIGQISSEVPQNLSASRPQDRQFILSSKKLLLSDSGFYLCAWSVLLANTEAFFGQGTRLTVV.

The CDR3 sequence: CASSTTGGYYGYTF. In nucleotides, the CDR3 is TGTGCCAGCAGTACCACAGGGGGATACTATGGCTACACCTTC. The genes are TRBV28 and TRBJ1-2, with 8 bases that match TRBD1. Germline CDR1 is MDHEN and CDR2 is SYDVKM. The CDR3 totals 14 residues. The V segment lost 5 bases and the J segment 3 bases; nucleotides outside the gene matches: 5.

V usage is TRBV24-1 and J usage is TRBJ2-7, with D perhaps matching TRBD2 (5 bases). Trimming removed 7 bases from V and 2 bases from J, with 11 bases in between. The length of the CDR3 is 13 residues. Germline V lookup: CDR1 KGHDR, CDR2 SFDVKD. The CDR3 nucleotides are TGTGCCACCAGCCCCCGGGGAACCTACGAGCAGTACTTC. Translating it yields CATSPRGTYEQYF.

This chain uses TRBV4-2 with TRBJ2-3; TRBD2 might be the D (6 bases). CDR1 and CDR2 (germline): LGHNA, YNFKEQ. The ends were cut back, 3 bases at V and 1 base at J, with 14 bases in the middle. The CDR3 loop spans 16 amino acids. The CDR3 nucleotides read TGTGCCAGCAGCCAGGGCCCTGGACTACGCACAGATACGCAGTATTTT. It yields the protein CASSQGPGLRTDTQYF.

This chain connects TRBV14 to TRBJ2-3, with 8 positions matching TRBD2. Germline assignment: CDR1 SGHDN and CDR2 FVKESK. CDR3 length: 17 residues. V was clipped by 3 bases and J by 3 bases; unmatched bases: 11. The DNA of the CDR3 is TGTGCCAGCAGCCATCGTTCGGGCGGGAGGATTACAGATACGCAGTATTTT. It is translated as CASSHRSGGRITDTQYF.

The chain links TRBV27 to TRBJ2-2; a weak D match, TRBD2 (7 bases). The V end lost 8 bases, the J end lost 7 bases, and 23 bases lay between the germline ends. Germline V gene sequence: CDR1 MNHEY, CDR2 SMNVEV (reference sequence). This CDR3 region has 16 residues. Written as DNA, the CDR3 is TGTGCCAGCGTCCCTACAGGGCGGGAGAAGGACGGGGAGCTGTTTTTT. This sequence encodes CASVPTGREKDGELFF.

In DNA, the CDR3 is TGTGCCAGCAGTCTCTCCCCTCGACAGGGGAACACTGAAGCTTTCTTT. Encoded protein: CASSLSPRQGNTEAFF. The rearrangement uses TRBV28 and TRBJ1-1, with 7 bases identical to TRBD1. V shed 5 bases and J 1 base; nucleotides not matched to a gene: 10. Germline V CDR1 and CDR2: MDHEN, SYDVKM. The CDR3 totals 16 residues.